This paragraph reports one T cell receptor beta chain. Antigen unknown. The record originates from a study of vaccination and CD4 T cells after COVID-19. Study outcomes and limitations: Convalescent patient numbers were relatively low, with no early post-infection timepoints.

Oncomine TCR Beta short-read sequencing was applied to DNA from cultured CD4+ T cells. Using its own MiXCR run on the PCR reads, TCRdb lists one record per CDR3 protein. The sample records about 5,100 distinct CDR3 sequences, about two thirds being singletons. Specified treatment: approximately 9-day PBMC culture with coronavirus spike peptide pools or control peptides (ViraFEST assay). The sequencing sample was made of CD4+ T cells from blood, cultured in vitro. The receptor's source is a human donor who had recovered from COVID-19.

The CDR3 DNA follows: TGTGCCAGCAGTTTAAGATCCGGGACAGGGTATAGGAACTATGGCTACACCTTC. It translates to CASSLRSGTGYRNYGYTF. The chain recombines TRBV12-3 or TRBV12-4 with TRBJ1-2; 9 bases align to TRBD1. The CDR3 runs to 18 residues. Losses at the gene ends were 2 bases for V and 2 bases for J; bases not matched to a gene: 12.